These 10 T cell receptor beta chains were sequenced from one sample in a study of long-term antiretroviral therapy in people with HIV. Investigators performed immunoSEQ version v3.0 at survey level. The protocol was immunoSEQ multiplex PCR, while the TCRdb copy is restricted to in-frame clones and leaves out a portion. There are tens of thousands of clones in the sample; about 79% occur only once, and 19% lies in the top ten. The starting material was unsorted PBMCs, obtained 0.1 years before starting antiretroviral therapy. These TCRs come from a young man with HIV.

CDR3 loop: CASSISGSSYEQYF. CDR3 sequence (DNA): TGTGCCAGTAGTATTAGCGGGAGCTCCTACGAGCAGTACTTC. The chain recombines TRBV19 with TRBJ2-7; 9 bases are a match to TRBD2. With 3 bases clipped from V and 0 bases from J, the junction kept 0 bases outside the gene matches. The CDR3 is 14 residues long. Germline CDR1 is LNHDA and CDR2 is SQIVND (reference sequence).

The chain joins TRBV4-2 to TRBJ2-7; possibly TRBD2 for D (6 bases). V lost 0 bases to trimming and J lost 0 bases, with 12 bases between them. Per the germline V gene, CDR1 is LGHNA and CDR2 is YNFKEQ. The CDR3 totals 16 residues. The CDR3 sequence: CASSQDIGTPSYEQYF. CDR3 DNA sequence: TGTGCCAGCAGCCAAGATATAGGGACTCCCTCCTACGAGCAGTACTTC.

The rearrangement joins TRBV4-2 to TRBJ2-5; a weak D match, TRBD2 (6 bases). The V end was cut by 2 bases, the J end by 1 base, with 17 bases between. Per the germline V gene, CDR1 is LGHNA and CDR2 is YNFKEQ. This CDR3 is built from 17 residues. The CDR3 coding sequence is TGTGCCAGCAGCCAACCGAGCTCTAGCGCCAGCCAAGAGACCCAGTACTTC. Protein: CASSQPSSSASQETQYF.

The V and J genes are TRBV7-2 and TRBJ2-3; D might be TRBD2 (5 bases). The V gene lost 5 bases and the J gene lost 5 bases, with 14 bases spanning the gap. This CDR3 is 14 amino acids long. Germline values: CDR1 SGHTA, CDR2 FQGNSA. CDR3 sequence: CASSLGLGKDTQYF. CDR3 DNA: TGTGCCAGCAGCCTCGGACTTGGGAAAGATACGCAGTATTTT. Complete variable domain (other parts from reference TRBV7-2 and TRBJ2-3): GAGVSQSPSNKVTEKGKDVELRCDPISGHTALYWYRQSLGQGLEFLIYFQGNSAPDKSGLPSDRFSAERTGGSVSTLTIQRTQQEDSAVYLCASSLGLGKDTQYFGPGTRLTVL.

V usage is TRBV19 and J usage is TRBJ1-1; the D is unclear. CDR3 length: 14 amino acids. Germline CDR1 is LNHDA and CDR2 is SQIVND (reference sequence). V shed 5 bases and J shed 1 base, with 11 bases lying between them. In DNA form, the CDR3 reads TGTGCCAGTAGTCGGGGTCCCCCGAACACTGAAGCTTTCTTT. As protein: CASSRGPPNTEAFF.

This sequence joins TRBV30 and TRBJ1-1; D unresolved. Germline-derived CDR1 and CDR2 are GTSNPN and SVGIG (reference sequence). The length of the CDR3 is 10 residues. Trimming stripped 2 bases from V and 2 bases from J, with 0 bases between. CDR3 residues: CAWSNTEAFF. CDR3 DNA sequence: TGTGCCTGGAGTAACACTGAAGCTTTCTTT.

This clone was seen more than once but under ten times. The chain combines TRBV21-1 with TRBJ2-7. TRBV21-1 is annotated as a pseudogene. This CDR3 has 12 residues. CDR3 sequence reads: CASSKGTYEQYF. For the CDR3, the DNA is TGTGCCAGCAGCAAAGGGACGTACGAGCAGTACTTC.

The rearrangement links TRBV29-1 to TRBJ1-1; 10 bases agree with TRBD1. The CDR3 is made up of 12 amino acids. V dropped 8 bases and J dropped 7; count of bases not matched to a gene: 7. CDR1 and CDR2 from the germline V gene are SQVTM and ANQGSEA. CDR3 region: CSTGDRGREAFF. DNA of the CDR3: TGCAGCACGGGCGACAGGGGGCGTGAAGCTTTCTTT.

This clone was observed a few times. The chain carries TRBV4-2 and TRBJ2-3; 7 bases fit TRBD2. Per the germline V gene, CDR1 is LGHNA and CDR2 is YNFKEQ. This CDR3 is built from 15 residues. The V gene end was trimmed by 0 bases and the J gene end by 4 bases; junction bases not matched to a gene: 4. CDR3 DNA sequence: TGTGCCAGCAGCCAAGAGGGCCTAGCGGCAGATACGCAGTATTTT. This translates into CASSQEGLAADTQYF.

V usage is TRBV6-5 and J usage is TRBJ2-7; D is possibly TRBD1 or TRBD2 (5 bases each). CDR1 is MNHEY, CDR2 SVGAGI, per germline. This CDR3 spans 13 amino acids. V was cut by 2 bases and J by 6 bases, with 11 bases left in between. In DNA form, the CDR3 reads TGTGCCAGCAGTTACGGGGCGACTACCGAGCAGTACTTC. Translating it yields CASSYGATTEQYF.